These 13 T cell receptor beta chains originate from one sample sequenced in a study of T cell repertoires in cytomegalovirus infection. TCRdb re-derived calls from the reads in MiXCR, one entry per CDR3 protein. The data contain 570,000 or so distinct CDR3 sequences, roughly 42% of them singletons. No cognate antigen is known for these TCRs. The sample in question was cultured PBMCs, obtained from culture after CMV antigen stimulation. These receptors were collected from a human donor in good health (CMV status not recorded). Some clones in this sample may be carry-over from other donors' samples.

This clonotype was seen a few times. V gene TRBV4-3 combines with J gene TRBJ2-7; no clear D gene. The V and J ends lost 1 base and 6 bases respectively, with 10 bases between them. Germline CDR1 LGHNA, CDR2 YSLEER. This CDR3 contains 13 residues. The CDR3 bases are TGCGCCAGCAGCCAAGTACACCCAGGCGAGCAGTACTTC. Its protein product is CASSQVHPGEQYF.

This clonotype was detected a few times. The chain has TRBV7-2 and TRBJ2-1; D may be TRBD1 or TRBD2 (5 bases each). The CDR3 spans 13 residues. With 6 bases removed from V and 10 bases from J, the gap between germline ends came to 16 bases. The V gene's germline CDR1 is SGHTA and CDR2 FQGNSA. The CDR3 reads CASRQGTGGEQFF. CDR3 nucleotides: TGTGCCAGCAGACAAGGGACCGGCGGCGAGCAGTTCTTC. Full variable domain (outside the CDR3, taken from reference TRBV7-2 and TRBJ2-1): GAGVSQSPSNKVTEKGKDVELRCDPISGHTALYWYRQSLGQGLEFLIYFQGNSAPDKSGLPSDRFSAERTGGSVSTLTIQRTQQEDSAVYLCASRQGTGGEQFFGPGTRLTVL.

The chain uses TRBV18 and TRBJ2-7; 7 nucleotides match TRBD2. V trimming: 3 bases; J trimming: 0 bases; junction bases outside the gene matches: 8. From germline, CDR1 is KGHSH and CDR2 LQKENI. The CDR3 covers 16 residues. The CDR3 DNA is TGTGCCAGCTCACCTTTTGCGGGAGCTTTCTCCTACGAGCAGTACTTC. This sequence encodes CASSPFAGAFSYEQYF.

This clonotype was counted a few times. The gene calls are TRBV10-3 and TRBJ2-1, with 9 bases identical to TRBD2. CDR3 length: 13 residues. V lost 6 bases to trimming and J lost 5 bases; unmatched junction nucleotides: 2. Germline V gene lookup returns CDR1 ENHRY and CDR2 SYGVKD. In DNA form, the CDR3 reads TGTGCCATCAGGGGGACTAGCCACAATGAGCAGTTCTTC. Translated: CAIRGTSHNEQFF.

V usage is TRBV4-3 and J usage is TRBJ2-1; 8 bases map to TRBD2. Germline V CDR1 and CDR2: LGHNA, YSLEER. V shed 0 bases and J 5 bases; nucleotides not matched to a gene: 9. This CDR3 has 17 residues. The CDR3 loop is CASSQEEGSGTNNEQFF. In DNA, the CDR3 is TGCGCCAGCAGCCAAGAAGAGGGTAGCGGGACCAACAATGAGCAGTTCTTC.

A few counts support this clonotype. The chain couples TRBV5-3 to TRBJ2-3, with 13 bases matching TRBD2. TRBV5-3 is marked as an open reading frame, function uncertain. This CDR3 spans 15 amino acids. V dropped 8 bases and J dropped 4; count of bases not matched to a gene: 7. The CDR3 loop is CASGLAGDGADTQYF. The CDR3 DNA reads TGTGCCAGCGGACTAGCGGGAGACGGGGCAGATACGCAGTATTTT.

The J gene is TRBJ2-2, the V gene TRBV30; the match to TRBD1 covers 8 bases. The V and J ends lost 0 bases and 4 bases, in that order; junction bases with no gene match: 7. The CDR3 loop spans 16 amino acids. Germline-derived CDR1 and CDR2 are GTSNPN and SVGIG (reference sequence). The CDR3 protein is CAWSVRGRGVTGELFF. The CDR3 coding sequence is TGTGCCTGGAGTGTCAGGGGGCGTGGAGTCACCGGGGAGCTGTTTTTT. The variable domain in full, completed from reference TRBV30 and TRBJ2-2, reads SQTIHQWPATLVQPVGSPLSLECTVEGTSNPNLYWYRQAAGRGLQLLFYSVGIGQISSEVPQNLSASRPQDRQFILSSKKLLLSDSGFYLCAWSVRGRGVTGELFFGEGSRLTVL.

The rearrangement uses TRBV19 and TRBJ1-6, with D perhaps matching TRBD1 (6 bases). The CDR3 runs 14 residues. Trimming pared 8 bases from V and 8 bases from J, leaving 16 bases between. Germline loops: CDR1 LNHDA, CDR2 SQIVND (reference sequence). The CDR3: CASRGGGADSPLHF. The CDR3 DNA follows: TGTGCCAGTCGGGGTGGGGGCGCGGATTCACCCCTCCACTTT.

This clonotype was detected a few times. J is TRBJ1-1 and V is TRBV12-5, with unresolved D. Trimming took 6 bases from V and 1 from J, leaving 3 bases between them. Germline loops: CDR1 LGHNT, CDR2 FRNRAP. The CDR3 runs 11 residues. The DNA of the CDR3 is TGTGCTAGTGGAAAGAACACTGAAGCTTTCTTT. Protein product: CASGKNTEAFF.

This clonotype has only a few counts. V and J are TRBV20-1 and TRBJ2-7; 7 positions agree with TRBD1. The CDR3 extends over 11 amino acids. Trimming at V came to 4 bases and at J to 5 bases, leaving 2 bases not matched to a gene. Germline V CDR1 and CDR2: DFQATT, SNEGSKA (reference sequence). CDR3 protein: CSAIQGNEQYF. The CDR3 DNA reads TGCAGTGCTATACAGGGGAACGAGCAGTACTTC.

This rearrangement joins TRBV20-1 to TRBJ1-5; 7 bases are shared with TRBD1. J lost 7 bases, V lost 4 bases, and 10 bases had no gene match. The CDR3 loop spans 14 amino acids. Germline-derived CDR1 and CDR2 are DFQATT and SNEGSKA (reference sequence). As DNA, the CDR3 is TGCAGTGCTATCACAGGGGAGGGCCGGCAGCCCCAGCATTTT. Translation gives CSAITGEGRQPQHF.

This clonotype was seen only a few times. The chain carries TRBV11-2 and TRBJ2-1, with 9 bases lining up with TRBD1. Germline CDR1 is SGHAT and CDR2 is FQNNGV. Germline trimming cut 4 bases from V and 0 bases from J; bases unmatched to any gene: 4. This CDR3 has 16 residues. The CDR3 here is CASSSLQGASYNEQFF. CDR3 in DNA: TGTGCCAGCAGCTCCTTACAGGGGGCCTCCTACAATGAGCAGTTCTTC.

The CDR3 is CASGTGGETQYF. CDR3 in DNA: TGTGCCAGCGGGACAGGGGGAGAGACCCAGTACTTC. This chain links TRBV19 with TRBJ2-5; 11 nucleotides line up with TRBD1. V was pared by 9 bases and J by 4 bases, with 1 base of the junction left unmatched. This CDR3 spans 12 amino acids. Germline CDR1 is LNHDA and CDR2 is SQIVND (reference sequence).